This T cell receptor (beta chain) was found in a study of blood T cell repertoires in COVID-19. Study overall: Whether acute or convalescent, the COVID-19 samples came from the United States, Italy and Spain. The cDNA or gDNA used as material had been derived from T cells, B-cell-depleted T cells, or PBMCs.

V dropped 7 bases and J dropped 10; count of bases not matched to a gene: 6. CDR3 length: 14 residues. Germline loops: CDR1 MNHEY, CDR2 SVGAGI. In the original processing: For nucleated cells, counts were estimated from reference gene primer amplification. Generated by immunoSEQ multiplex PCR, the TCRdb table keeps only in-frame clones and is missing some. The DNA was the basis for D and trimming; V, J and clone size are from that table. Seen here are about 98,000 clones, nearly 90% observed once, and the top ten hold about 4.2%. This chain connects TRBV6-5 to TRBJ2-4; 14 bases align to TRBD2. The specimen sequenced was peripheral blood. The source of this sequence is a man in his 70s with acute or convalescent COVID-19. The CDR3 sequence is CASKPGLAGVIQYF. As DNA, the CDR3 is TGTGCCAGCAAACCGGGACTAGCGGGGGTTATTCAGTACTTC.